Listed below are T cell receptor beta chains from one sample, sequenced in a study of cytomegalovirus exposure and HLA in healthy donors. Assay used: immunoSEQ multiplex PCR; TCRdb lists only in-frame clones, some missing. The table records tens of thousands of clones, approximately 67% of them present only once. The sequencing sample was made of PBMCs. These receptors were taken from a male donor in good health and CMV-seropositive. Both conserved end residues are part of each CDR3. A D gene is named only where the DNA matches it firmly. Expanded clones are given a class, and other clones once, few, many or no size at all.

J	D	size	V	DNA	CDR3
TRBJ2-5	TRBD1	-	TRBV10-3	TGTGCCATCAGTGATCCGACAGGGGGCAAAGAGACCCAGTACTTC	CAISDPTGGKETQYF
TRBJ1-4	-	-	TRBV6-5	TGTGCCAGCAGTTACTCCCAGTCCTTTTCTAATGAAAAACTGTTTTTT	CASSYSQSFSNEKLFF
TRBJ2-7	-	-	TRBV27	TGTGCCAGCAGTCTCCTCCGAGGGGGCGAGCAGTACTTC	CASSLLRGGEQYF
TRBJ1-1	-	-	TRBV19	TGTGCCAGTAGGAACAGCCATAACACTGAAGCTTTCTTT	CASRNSHNTEAFF
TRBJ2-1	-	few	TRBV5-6	TGTGCCAGCAGCTTGGAAAGATCGGTATACAATGAGCAGTTCTTC	CASSLERSVYNEQFF
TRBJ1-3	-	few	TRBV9	TGTGCCAGCAGCGTAGGCGATGGGGGGACTGGAAACACCATATATTTT	CASSVGDGGTGNTIYF
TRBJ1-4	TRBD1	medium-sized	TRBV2	TGTGCCAGCAGTCCGACAGGGGCTAATGAAAAACTGTTTTTT	CASSPTGANEKLFF
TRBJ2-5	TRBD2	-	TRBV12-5	TGTGCTAGTGGTTTGGACACCGGGACTAGCGGAGAGACCCAGTACTTC	CASGLDTGTSGETQYF
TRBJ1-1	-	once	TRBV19	TGTGCCAGTAGACCTGGGGGAGGCACTGAAGCTTTCTTT	CASRPGGGTEAFF
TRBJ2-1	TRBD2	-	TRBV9	TGTGCCAGCAGCTTGGGGGGGGGAAGCGAGCAGTTCTTC	CASSLGGGSEQFF
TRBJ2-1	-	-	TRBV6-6	TGTGCCAGCAGGGACAACCTCAATGAGCAGTTCTTC	CASRDNLNEQFF
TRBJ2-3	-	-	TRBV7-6	TGTGCCAGCAGCTTAAGTAGGGGGGGGCCAGGAGATACGCAGTATTTT	CASSLSRGGPGDTQYF
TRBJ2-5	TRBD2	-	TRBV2	TGTGCCAGCACCTACGGACTAGCGGGGGGCACCCAGTACTTC	CASTYGLAGGTQYF
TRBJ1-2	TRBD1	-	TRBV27	TGTGCCAGCGCAACAGGGGCGGACTATGGCTACACCTTC	CASATGADYGYTF
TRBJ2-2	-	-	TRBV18	TGTGCCAGCTCACCGAGAGGGATCGGGGAGCTGTTTTTT	CASSPRGIGELFF
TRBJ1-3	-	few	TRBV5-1	TGCGCCAGCAGCGACCCCGGGAGGGGTTCTGGAAACACCATATATTTT	CASSDPGRGSGNTIYF
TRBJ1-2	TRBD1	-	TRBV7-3	TGTGCCAGCAGCGCGGCACCGACAGGGGACTATGGCTACACCTTC	CASSAAPTGDYGYTF
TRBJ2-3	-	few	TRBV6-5	TGTGCCAGCGGGCTGGAGGGGCAGGCAGATACGCAGTATTTT	CASGLEGQADTQYF
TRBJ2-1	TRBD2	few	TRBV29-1	TGCAGCGGGGGGGGGACTTATAGCTCCTACAATGAGCAGTTCTTC	CSGGGTYSSYNEQFF
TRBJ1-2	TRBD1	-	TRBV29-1	TGCAGCGCAGCGGCCGGGACAGGGGACTATGGCTACACCTTC	CSAAAGTGDYGYTF
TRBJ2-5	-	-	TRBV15	TGTGCCACCAGCAGAGTGGCGGGGCGCCAAGAGACCCAGTACTTC	CATSRVAGRQETQYF
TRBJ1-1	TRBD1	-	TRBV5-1	TGCGCCAGCAGCTCGAAGGGACAGTTGAACACTGAAGCTTTCTTT	CASSSKGQLNTEAFF
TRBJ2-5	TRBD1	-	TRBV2	TGTGCCAGCAGCCCTCAGGGGGTAGACCAAGAGACCCAGTACTTC	CASSPQGVDQETQYF
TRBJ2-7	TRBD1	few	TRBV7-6	TGTGCCAGCAGCCTGACAGGGTTCTACGAGCAGTACTTC	CASSLTGFYEQYF
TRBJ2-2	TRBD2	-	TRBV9	TGTGCCAGCAGCGTTGAGCCCGGGAGGGCCGGGAACACCGGGGAGCTGTTTTTT	CASSVEPGRAGNTGELFF
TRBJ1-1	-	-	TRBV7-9	TGTGCCAGCAGCCCCCATTTGGGGGGGCGTAGCACTGAAGCTTTCTTT	CASSPHLGGRSTEAFF
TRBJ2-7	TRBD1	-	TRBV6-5	TGTGCCAGCGGAGGACAGGGAGAGTCCTACGAGCAGTACTTC	CASGGQGESYEQYF
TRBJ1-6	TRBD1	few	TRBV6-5	TGTGCCAGCAGTTACTCAGGGGGCGGCAATTCACCCCTCCACTTT	CASSYSGGGNSPLHF
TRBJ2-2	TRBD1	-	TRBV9	TGTGCCAGCAGCGTAGGACAGGGCCTATCCGGGGAGCTGTTTTTT	CASSVGQGLSGELFF
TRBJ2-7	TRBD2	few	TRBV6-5	TGTGCCAGCAGTCCCAGAGCGGGAGCCCACGAGCAGTACTTC	CASSPRAGAHEQYF
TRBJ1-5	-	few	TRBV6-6	TGTGCCAGCAGTTACTCGGGGGGAATCGGTCAGCCCCAGCATTTT	CASSYSGGIGQPQHF
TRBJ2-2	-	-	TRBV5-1	TGCGCCAGCAGCTTTCACGCAGAAACAGGGATGGGCACCGGGGAGCTGTTTTTT	CASSFHAETGMGTGELFF
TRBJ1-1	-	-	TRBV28	TGTGCCAGCCTCGGGCGGGCAGGGAGGGAAGCTTTCTTT	CASLGRAGREAFF
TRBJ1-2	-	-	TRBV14	TGTGCCAGCAGCCAAGATTCGGGGCAGGGCGGACTAAAGGGCTACACCTTC	CASSQDSGQGGLKGYTF
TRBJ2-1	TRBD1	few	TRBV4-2	TGTGCCAGCAGTATTCCGGGACAGGGGGCGAATGAGCAGTTCTTC	CASSIPGQGANEQFF
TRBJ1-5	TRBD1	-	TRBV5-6	TGTGCCAGCAGCATCCAGGGGGTCAATCAGCCCCAGCATTTT	CASSIQGVNQPQHF
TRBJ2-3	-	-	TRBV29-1	TGCAGCGTTGTCGGGGTAGATACGCAGTATTTT	CSVVGVDTQYF
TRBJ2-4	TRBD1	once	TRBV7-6	TGTGCCAGCAGCTCCCAGACAGGGGGCATTCAGTACTTC	CASSSQTGGIQYF